The rows below give T cell receptor beta chains drawn from one sample of a study of CD8+ T cells in alopecia areata. Some clones are missing from TCRdb's copy, which holds only in-frame ones; the method was immunoSEQ multiplex PCR. The table has roughly 170,000 clones, roughly 61% seen once. The sequenced sample was CD8+ T cells sorted from blood, obtained at week 24, from a patient treated with tofacitinib. The receptors were gathered from a human donor with alopecia areata. CDR3s include the opening cysteine and the closing phenylalanine or tryptophan. Each record gives: J gene, V gene, D gene, clone size, CDR3 protein, CDR3 DNA. The D gene is left open where the match is weak. Clone size is given for some rows only: seen once, a few or many times, or a class if the clone is expanded.

TRBJ2-5 | TRBV5-1 | TRBD2 | NA | CASSSARGAKETQYF | TGCGCCAGCAGCTCCGCGCGGGGGGCAAAAGAGACCCAGTACTTC
TRBJ2-7 | TRBV13 | TRBD1 | NA | CASSRPGQGPYEQYF | TGTGCCAGCAGCCGACCTGGACAGGGGCCCTACGAGCAGTACTTC
TRBJ1-1 | TRBV4-1 | TRBD1 | NA | CASSPWDRENTEAFF | TGCGCCAGCAGCCCCTGGGACAGGGAGAACACTGAAGCTTTCTTT
TRBJ2-7 | TRBV13 | TRBD1 | NA | CASRPGTGVYEQYF | TGTGCCAGCAGACCCGGGACAGGGGTCTACGAGCAGTACTTC
TRBJ2-5 | TRBV6-5 | NA | NA | CASSYRQSGTQYF | TGTGCCAGCAGTTACCGACAAAGTGGGACCCAGTACTTC
TRBJ1-2 | TRBV6-6 | NA | NA | CASQRAQGGDGYTF | TGTGCCAGCCAGAGAGCACAGGGTGGGGATGGCTACACCTTC
TRBJ2-2 | TRBV9 | NA | once | CASSEVLNTGELFF | TGTGCCAGCAGCGAAGTTCTGAACACCGGGGAGCTGTTTTTT
TRBJ1-1 | TRBV30 | TRBD1 | NA | CAWSGTGVGDTEAFF | TGTGCCTGGAGTGGGACAGGGGTGGGGGACACTGAAGCTTTCTTT
TRBJ1-1 | TRBV25-1 | TRBD1 | NA | CASSGQQGALTEAFF | TGTGCCAGCAGTGGGCAACAGGGGGCATTGACTGAAGCTTTCTTT
TRBJ2-1 | TRBV2 | NA | NA | CASRDLLAPNEQFF | TGTGCCAGCAGGGACCTACTAGCTCCTAATGAGCAGTTCTTC
TRBJ2-3 | TRBV7-9 | NA | NA | CASSLYQFTDTQYF | TGTGCCAGCAGCTTATACCAATTCACAGATACGCAGTATTTT
TRBJ2-5 | TRBV7-9 | TRBD1 | few | CASSPDRGLWETQYF | TGTGCCAGCAGCCCCGACAGGGGGCTATGGGAGACCCAGTACTTC
TRBJ2-1 | TRBV15 | TRBD2 | NA | CATSLSGKNNEQFF | TGTGCCACATCGCTAAGCGGGAAGAACAATGAGCAGTTCTTC
TRBJ2-7 | TRBV27 | NA | NA | CASSLSQGEQYF | TGTGCCAGCAGTTTAAGTCAGGGCGAGCAGTACTTC
TRBJ2-5 | TRBV7-9 | NA | NA | CASSSLGQGLEETQYF | TGTGCCAGCAGTTCCCTCGGCCAGGGGTTGGAAGAGACCCAGTACTTC
TRBJ1-5 | TRBV19 | NA | NA | CASSFQGRSNQPQHF | TGTGCCAGTAGTTTTCAGGGGCGCAGCAATCAGCCCCAGCATTTT
TRBJ1-4 | TRBV6-5 | NA | NA | CASSYSGVDEKLFF | TGTGCCAGCAGTTACTCAGGGGTTGATGAAAAACTGTTTTTT
TRBJ2-3 | TRBV30 | NA | NA | CAWSIRVTDTQYF | TGTGCCTGGAGCATCAGGGTTACAGATACGCAGTATTTT